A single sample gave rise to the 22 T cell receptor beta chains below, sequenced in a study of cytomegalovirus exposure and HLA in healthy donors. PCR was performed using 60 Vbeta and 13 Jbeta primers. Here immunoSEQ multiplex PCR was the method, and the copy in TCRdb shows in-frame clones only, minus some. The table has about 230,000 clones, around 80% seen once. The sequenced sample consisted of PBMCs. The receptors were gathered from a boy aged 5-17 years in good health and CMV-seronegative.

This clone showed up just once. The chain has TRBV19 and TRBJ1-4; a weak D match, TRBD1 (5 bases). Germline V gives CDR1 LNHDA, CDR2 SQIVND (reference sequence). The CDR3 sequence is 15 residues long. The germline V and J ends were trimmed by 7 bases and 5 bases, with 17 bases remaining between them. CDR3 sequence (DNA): TGTGCCAGTAACCCCACCGGGGGGGAGAATGAAAAACTGTTTTTT. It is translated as CASNPTGGENEKLFF.

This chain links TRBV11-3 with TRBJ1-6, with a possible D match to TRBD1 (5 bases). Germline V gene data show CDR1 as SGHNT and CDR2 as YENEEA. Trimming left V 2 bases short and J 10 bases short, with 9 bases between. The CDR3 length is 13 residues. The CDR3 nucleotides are TGTGCCAGCAGCTTACGTACAGGATCACCCCTCCACTTT. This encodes CASSLRTGSPLHF.

The CDR3 nucleotides read TGTGCCAGCAGGCTAAACAGGCGGTCCTACGAGCAGTACTTC. Its protein product is CASRLNRRSYEQYF. J is TRBJ2-7 and V is TRBV27; D is possibly TRBD1 (5 bases). Germline V gene data show CDR1 as MNHEY and CDR2 as SMNVEV (reference sequence). Deletions cut 6 bases from V and 1 base from J, with 13 bases between. The CDR3 is 14 amino acids.

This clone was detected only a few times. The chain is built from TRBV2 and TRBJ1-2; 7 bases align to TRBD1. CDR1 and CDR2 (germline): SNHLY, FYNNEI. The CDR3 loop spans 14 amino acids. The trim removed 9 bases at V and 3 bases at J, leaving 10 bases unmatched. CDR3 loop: CARIADRADYGYTF. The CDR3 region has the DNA TGTGCCAGAATCGCCGACAGGGCGGACTATGGCTACACCTTC.

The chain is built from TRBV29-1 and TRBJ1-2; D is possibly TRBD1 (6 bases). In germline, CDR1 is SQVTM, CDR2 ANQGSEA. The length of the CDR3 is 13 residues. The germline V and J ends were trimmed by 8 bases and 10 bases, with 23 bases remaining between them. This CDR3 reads CSSYTWDNDDYTF. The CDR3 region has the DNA TGCAGCAGTTACACCTGGGACAATGATGACTACACCTTC.

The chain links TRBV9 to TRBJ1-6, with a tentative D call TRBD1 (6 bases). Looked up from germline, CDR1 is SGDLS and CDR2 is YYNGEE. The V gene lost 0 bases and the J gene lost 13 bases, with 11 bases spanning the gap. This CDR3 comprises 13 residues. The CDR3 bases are TGTGCCAGCAGCGTAGCTGGGGGCGCGCCCCTCCACTTT. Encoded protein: CASSVAGGAPLHF. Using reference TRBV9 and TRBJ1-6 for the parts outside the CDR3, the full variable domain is DSGVTQTPKHLITATGQRVTLRCSPRSGDLSVYWYQQSLDQGLQFLIQYYNGEERAKGNILERFSAQQFPDLHSELNLSSLELGDSALYFCASSVAGGAPLHFGNGTRLTVT.

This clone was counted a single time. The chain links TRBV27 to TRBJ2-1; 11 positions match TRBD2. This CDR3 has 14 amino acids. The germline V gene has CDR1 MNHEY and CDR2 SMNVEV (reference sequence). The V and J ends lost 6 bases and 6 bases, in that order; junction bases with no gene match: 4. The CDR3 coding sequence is TGTGCCAGCAGCCTAGCGGGGGGTAGCAATGAGCAGTTCTTC. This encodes CASSLAGGSNEQFF.

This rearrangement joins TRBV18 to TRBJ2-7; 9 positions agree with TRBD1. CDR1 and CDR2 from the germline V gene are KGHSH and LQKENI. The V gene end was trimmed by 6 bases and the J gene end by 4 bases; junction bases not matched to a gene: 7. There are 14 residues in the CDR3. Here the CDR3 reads CASSPGTGSYEQYF. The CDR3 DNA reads TGTGCCAGCTCTCCCGGGACAGGGTCGTACGAGCAGTACTTC.

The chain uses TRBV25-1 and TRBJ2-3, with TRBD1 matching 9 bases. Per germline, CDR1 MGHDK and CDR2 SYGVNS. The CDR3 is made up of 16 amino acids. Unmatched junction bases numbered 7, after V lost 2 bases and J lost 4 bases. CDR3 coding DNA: TGTGCCAGCAGTGAAGGGGGGACAGGGAGCGCAGATACGCAGTATTTT. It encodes CASSEGGTGSADTQYF. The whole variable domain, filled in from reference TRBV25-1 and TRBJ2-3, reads EADIYQTPRYLVIGTGKKITLECSQTMGHDKMYWYQQDPGMELHLIHYSYGVNSTEKGDLSSESTVSRIRTEHFPLTLESARPSHTSQYLCASSEGGTGSADTQYFGPGTRLTVL.

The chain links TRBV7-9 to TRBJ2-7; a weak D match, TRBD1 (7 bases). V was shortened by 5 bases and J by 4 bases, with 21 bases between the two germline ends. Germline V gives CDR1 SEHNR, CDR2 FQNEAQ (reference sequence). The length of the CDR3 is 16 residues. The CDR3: CASSASRGTVVYEQYF. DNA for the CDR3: TGTGCCAGCAGCGCCAGTCGCGGGACAGTAGTGTACGAGCAGTACTTC.

The CDR3 here is CASDFRGFSNQPQHF. In DNA form, the CDR3 reads TGTGCCAGTGACTTCAGGGGGTTTAGCAATCAGCCCCAGCATTTT. The chain is built from TRBV19 and TRBJ1-5; 7 bases match TRBD1. V was pared by 8 bases and J by 0 bases, with 7 bases of the junction left unmatched. Germline CDR1 is LNHDA and CDR2 is SQIVND (reference sequence). This CDR3 is built from 15 residues.

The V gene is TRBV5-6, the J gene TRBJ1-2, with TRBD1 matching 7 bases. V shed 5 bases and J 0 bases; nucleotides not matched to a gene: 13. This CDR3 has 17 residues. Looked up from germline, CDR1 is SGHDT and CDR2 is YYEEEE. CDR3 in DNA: TGTGCCAGCAGTCATCAAGGGGGACAGAGAGCTAACTATGGCTACACCTTC. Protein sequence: CASSHQGGQRANYGYTF.

The CDR3 loop reads CASSLAARGGTGELFF. CDR3 DNA sequence: TGTGCCAGCAGCTTGGCCGCGCGGGGAGGGACCGGGGAGCTGTTTTTT. V gene TRBV5-4 combines with J gene TRBJ2-2; 7 bases agree with TRBD2. Germline-derived CDR1 and CDR2 are SGHNT and YYREEE (reference sequence). This CDR3 has 16 residues. J was trimmed by 5 bases and V by 0 bases; bases with no gene match: 7.

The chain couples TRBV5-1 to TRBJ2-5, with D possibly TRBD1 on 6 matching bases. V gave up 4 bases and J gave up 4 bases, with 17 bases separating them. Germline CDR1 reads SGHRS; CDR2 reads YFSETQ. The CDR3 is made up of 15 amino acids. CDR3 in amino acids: CASSQRQGFLETQYF. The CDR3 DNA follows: TGCGCCAGCAGCCAACGTCAGGGGTTTTTAGAGACCCAGTACTTC.

The CDR3 is CASSSGTGAGELFF. The CDR3 DNA follows: TGTGCCAGTAGTAGCGGGACAGGGGCCGGGGAGCTGTTTTTT. The chain uses TRBV19 and TRBJ2-2; 10 bases are a match to TRBD1. The V segment lost 4 bases and the J segment 6 bases; nucleotides outside the gene matches: 2. Germline V gene data show CDR1 as LNHDA and CDR2 as SQIVND (reference sequence). This CDR3 is 14 amino acids long.

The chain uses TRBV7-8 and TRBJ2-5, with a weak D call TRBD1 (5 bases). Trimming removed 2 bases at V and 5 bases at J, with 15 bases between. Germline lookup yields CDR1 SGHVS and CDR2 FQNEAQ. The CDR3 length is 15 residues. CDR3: CASSLSHRNMETQYF. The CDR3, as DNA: TGTGCCAGCAGCTTAAGTCACAGGAACATGGAGACCCAGTACTTC.

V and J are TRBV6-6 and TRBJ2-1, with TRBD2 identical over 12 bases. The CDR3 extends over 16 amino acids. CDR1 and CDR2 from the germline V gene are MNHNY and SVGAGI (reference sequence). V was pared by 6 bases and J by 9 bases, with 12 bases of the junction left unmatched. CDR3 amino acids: CASRVRLAGVGGEQFF. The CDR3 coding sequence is TGTGCCAGCAGGGTGAGACTAGCGGGAGTAGGGGGTGAGCAGTTCTTC.

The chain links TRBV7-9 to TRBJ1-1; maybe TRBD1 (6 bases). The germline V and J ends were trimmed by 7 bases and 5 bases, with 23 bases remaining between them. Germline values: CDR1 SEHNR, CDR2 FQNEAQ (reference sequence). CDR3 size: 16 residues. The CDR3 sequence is CASNPNLGAVDTEAFF. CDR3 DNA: TGTGCCAGCAATCCCAACCTGGGGGCGGTAGATACTGAAGCTTTCTTT. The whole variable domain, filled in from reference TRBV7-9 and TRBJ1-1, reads DTGVSQNPRHKITKRGQNVTFRCDPISEHNRLYWYRQTLGQGPEFLTYFQNEAQLEKSRLLSDRFSAERPKGSFSTLEIQRTEQGDSAMYLCASNPNLGAVDTEAFFGQGTRLTVV.

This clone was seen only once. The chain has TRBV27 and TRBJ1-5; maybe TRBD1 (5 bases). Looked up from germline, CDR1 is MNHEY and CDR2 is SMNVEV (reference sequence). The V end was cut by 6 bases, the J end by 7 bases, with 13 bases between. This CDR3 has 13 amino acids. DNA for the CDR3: TGTGCCAGCAGATCGGCCCGGGGGCAGCCCCAGCATTTT. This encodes CASRSARGQPQHF.

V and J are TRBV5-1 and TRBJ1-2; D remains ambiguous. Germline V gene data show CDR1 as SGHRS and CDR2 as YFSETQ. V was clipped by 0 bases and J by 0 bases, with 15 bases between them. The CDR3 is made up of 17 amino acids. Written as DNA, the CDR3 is TGCGCCAGCAGCTTGGGATGGGCAGAGACCTCTAACTATGGCTACACCTTC. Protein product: CASSLGWAETSNYGYTF.

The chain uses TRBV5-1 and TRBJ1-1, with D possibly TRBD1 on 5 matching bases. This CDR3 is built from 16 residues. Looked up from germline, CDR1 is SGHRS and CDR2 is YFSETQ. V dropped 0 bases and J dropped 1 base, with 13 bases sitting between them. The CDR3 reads CASSLVSGRPNTEAFF. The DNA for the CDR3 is TGCGCCAGCAGCTTGGTCTCAGGGAGGCCGAACACTGAAGCTTTCTTT.

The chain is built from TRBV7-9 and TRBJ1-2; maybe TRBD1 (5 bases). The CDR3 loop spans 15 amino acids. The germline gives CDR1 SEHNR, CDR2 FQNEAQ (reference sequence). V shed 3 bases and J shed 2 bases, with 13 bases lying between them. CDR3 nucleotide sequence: TGTGCCAGCAGCTTTCTCCAGGGATCCAACTATGGCTACACCTTC. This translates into CASSFLQGSNYGYTF.